Presented here are 18 T cell receptor beta chains from one specimen sequenced in a study of neoadjuvant nivolumab and ipilimumab in lung cancer (dated by TCRdb to between 2020 and 2021). Taken with the paper, the label for time point translates to: pretherapy, before neoadjuvant immune checkpoint inhibitors. Library creation used the immunoSEQ multiplex PCR assay. Entries here come from immuneACCESS through TCRdb and include only in-frame sequences with V and J called. Some clones fail to appear in such tables; in the studies checked, an unresolved V gene covers under half of the shortfall, and the cause of the remainder is unknown. The table for this sample lists tens of thousands of clones; 80% of them were counted only once. Less than 7% of the sample belongs to the ten largest clones. The sequences come from peripheral blood, collected before neoadjuvant nivolumab, alone or with ipilimumab. The receptors come from an adult with non-small cell lung cancer.

The chain carries TRBV6-1 and TRBJ2-1; 9 bases are shared with TRBD2. Trimming took 7 bases from V and 7 from J; bases not matched to a gene: 11. Looked up from germline, CDR1 is MNHNS and CDR2 is SASEGT. This CDR3 comprises 15 residues. This CDR3 is CASIPGERGANEQFF. CDR3 in DNA: TGTGCCAGCATCCCCGGGGAGCGGGGGGCTAATGAGCAGTTCTTC.

The CDR3 loop is CASSRTQRNSPLHF. The CDR3, as DNA: TGTGCCAGCAGTCGGACTCAGAGGAATTCACCCCTCCACTTT. The gene calls are TRBV27 and TRBJ1-6; D unclear. Trimming shortened V by 5 bases and J by 7 bases, and 12 bases separated the two germline ends. CDR3 length: 14 amino acids. Germline V gene sequence: CDR1 MNHEY, CDR2 SMNVEV (reference sequence).

The chain links TRBV7-2 to TRBJ1-5, with a tentative D call TRBD1 (5 bases). Germline loops: CDR1 SGHTA, CDR2 FQGNSA. Trimming took off 4 bases at V and 6 bases at J, with 16 bases between the two ends. The CDR3 is 15 residues long. In DNA, the CDR3 is TGTGCCAGCAGCTGGCGTCAGGGATTTTCTCAGCCCCAGCATTTT. Its translation is CASSWRQGFSQPQHF.

This chain connects TRBV4-3 to TRBJ2-5; 9 bases line up with TRBD2. The CDR3 sequence is 15 residues long. J was trimmed by 2 bases and V by 4 bases; bases with no gene match: 5. From germline, CDR1 is LGHNA and CDR2 YSLEER. The CDR3 region is CASSLGGGGQETQYF. The CDR3 DNA reads TGCGCCAGCAGCCTCGGCGGGGGGGGACAAGAGACCCAGTACTTC.

This chain joins TRBV7-3 and TRBJ2-7; TRBD2 agrees at 8 bases. V dropped 2 bases and J dropped 1; count of bases not matched to a gene: 4. The CDR3 covers 15 residues. Germline CDR1 reads SGHTA; CDR2 reads FQGTGA. CDR3 loop: CASSLGGGGSYEQYF. The CDR3, as DNA: TGTGCCAGCAGCTTAGGAGGCGGGGGGTCCTACGAGCAGTACTTC.

CDR3 DNA sequence: TGTGCCAGCTCACCTACGAGACAGGGTACAGATACGCAGTATTTT. Protein: CASSPTRQGTDTQYF. The J gene is TRBJ2-3, the V gene TRBV18, with 7 bases lining up with TRBD1. Germline V gives CDR1 KGHSH, CDR2 LQKENI. This CDR3 region has 15 residues. J lost 3 bases, V lost 3 bases, and 6 bases had no gene match.

The rearrangement links TRBV27 to TRBJ1-2; 7 bases line up with TRBD1. In germline, CDR1 is MNHEY, CDR2 SMNVEV (reference sequence). V lost 4 bases to trimming and J lost 8 bases; unmatched junction nucleotides: 4. CDR3 length: 12 amino acids. The CDR3 spells CASSSGDRGYTF. The CDR3 DNA follows: TGTGCCAGCAGTTCGGGGGACAGAGGCTACACCTTC.

The gene calls are TRBV10-2 and TRBJ1-4, with TRBD1 as a possible D gene (6 bases). Trimming pared 1 base from V and 8 bases from J, leaving 14 bases between. The CDR3 has 15 amino acids. The V gene's germline CDR1 is WSHSY and CDR2 SAAADI. The CDR3 region has the DNA TGCGCCAGCAGTGAGTTACCAGGGGCGCGAGAAAAACTGTTTTTT. It specifies CASSELPGAREKLFF.

This rearrangement joins TRBV5-6 to TRBJ1-1; D perhaps matches TRBD1 (6 bases). Trimming removed 6 bases from V and 1 base from J, with 7 bases in between. This CDR3 has 12 amino acids. CDR1 and CDR2 (germline): SGHDT, YYEEEE. CDR3 sequence reads: CASKGQNTEAFF. CDR3 bases: TGTGCCAGCAAGGGACAGAACACTGAAGCTTTCTTT.

The count of this clone is one. The chain uses TRBV28 and TRBJ1-5; a weak D match, TRBD1 (5 bases). The CDR3 sequence is 13 residues long. V was pared by 8 bases and J by 2 bases, with 10 bases between. CDR1 MDHEN and CDR2 SYDVKM come from the germline V gene. Written as DNA, the CDR3 is TGTGCCAGCGGTATAGGGGGCAATCAGCCCCAGCATTTT. This codes for CASGIGGNQPQHF.

This sequence joins TRBV9 and TRBJ2-3; TRBD2 agrees at 10 bases. The CDR3 covers 16 residues. Germline V CDR1 and CDR2: SGDLS, YYNGEE. The ends lost 0 bases at V and 1 base at J; junction bases unmatched: 2. The CDR3 is CASSVDLAGGTDTQYF. The CDR3, as DNA: TGTGCCAGCAGCGTAGATCTAGCGGGGGGCACAGATACGCAGTATTTT.

This clone was detected only a few times. This chain connects TRBV5-1 to TRBJ1-1; D is unresolved. V lost 2 bases and J lost 3, with 8 bases in between. The CDR3 contains 13 residues. Germline CDR1 is SGHRS and CDR2 is YFSETQ. The CDR3, as DNA: TGCGCCAGCAGCTTCGCCGAGGACACTGAAGCTTTCTTT. Its translation is CASSFAEDTEAFF.

V gene TRBV7-9 combines with J gene TRBJ2-7; no firm D call. The V gene lost 1 base and the J gene lost 2 bases, with 9 bases spanning the gap. Looked up from germline, CDR1 is SEHNR and CDR2 is FQNEAQ (reference sequence). This CDR3 region has 14 residues. In DNA form, the CDR3 reads TGTGCCAGCAGCTTAGGGGGTCGGGCCTACGAGCAGTACTTC. Its protein product is CASSLGGRAYEQYF. Full variable domain (rest looked up from reference TRBV7-9 and TRBJ2-7): DTGVSQNPRHKITKRGQNVTFRCDPISEHNRLYWYRQTLGQGPEFLTYFQNEAQLEKSRLLSDRFSAERPKGSFSTLEIQRTEQGDSAMYLCASSLGGRAYEQYFGPGTRLTVT.

V and J are TRBV5-1 and TRBJ1-5, with a weak D call TRBD1 (6 bases). CDR1 SGHRS and CDR2 YFSETQ come from the germline V gene. V shed 3 bases and J shed 4 bases, with 14 bases lying between them. There are 15 residues in the CDR3. The CDR3 reads CASSSTDSTNQPQHF. As DNA, the CDR3 is TGCGCCAGCAGCTCCACGGACAGCACAAATCAGCCCCAGCATTTT.

The sample holds a few counts of this clone. The rearrangement links TRBV5-4 to TRBJ2-7; the D gene could be TRBD1 or TRBD2 (5 bases each). The length of the CDR3 is 13 residues. The germline V gene encodes CDR1 SGHNT and CDR2 YYREEE (reference sequence). The V gene lost 3 bases and the J gene lost 6 bases, with 13 bases spanning the gap. The CDR3 spells CASSSRGDGEQYF. The CDR3, as DNA: TGTGCCAGCAGCTCCCGTGGGGACGGCGAGCAGTACTTC.

The rearrangement links TRBV11-2 to TRBJ1-1; maybe TRBD1 (5 bases). The CDR3 runs 14 residues. CDR1 is SGHAT and CDR2 is FQNNGV in the germline V gene. V lost 3 bases and J 4 bases, leaving 12 bases between the germline ends. The CDR3 spells CASSFTGGGTEAFF. The CDR3 DNA sequence: TGTGCCAGCAGCTTCACGGGGGGAGGCACTGAAGCTTTCTTT.

This clone was seen once. This chain links TRBV5-1 with TRBJ1-1; D is possibly TRBD1 (5 bases). This CDR3 has 17 residues. Germline CDR1 is SGHRS and CDR2 is YFSETQ. V was shortened by 2 bases and J by 1 base, with 18 bases between the two germline ends. This chain's CDR3 is CASSLGVTRQRNTEAFF. The CDR3, as DNA: TGCGCCAGCAGCTTAGGGGTGACGAGACAGAGGAACACTGAAGCTTTCTTT.

V and J are TRBV4-2 and TRBJ1-5; 7 nucleotides align to TRBD1. Trimming at V came to 3 bases and at J to 6 bases, leaving 8 bases not matched to a gene. The CDR3 runs to 15 residues. Germline loops: CDR1 LGHNA, CDR2 YNFKEQ. For the CDR3, the DNA is TGTGCCAGCAGCCAGCGGGAGGGGGCAGGTCAGCCCCAGCATTTT. This gives the protein CASSQREGAGQPQHF.